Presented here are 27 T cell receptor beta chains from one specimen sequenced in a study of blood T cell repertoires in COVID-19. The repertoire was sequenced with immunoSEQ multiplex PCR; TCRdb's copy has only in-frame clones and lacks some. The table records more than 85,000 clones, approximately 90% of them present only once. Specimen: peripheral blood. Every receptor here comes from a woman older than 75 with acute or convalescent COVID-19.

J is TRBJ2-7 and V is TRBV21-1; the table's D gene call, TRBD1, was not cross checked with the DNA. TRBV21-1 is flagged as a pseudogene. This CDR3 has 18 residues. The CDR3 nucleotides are TGTGCCAGCAGCAAAGTAAAACCCGACAACTCCCAGACCTACGAGCAGTACTTC. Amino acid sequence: CASSKVKPDNSQTYEQYF.

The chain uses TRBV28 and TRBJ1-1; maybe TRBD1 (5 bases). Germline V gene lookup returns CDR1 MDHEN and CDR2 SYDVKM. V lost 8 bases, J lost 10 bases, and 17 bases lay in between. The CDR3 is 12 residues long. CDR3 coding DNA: TGTGCCAGCGTCGGGGGGGAGGCGAGAGCTTTCTTT. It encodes CASVGGEARAFF.

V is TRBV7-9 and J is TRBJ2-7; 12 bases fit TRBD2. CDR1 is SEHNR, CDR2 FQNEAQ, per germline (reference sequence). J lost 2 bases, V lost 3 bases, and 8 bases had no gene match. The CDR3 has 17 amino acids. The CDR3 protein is CASSFVGLAGITYEQYF. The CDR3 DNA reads TGTGCCAGCAGCTTCGTCGGACTAGCGGGAATCACCTACGAGCAGTACTTC.

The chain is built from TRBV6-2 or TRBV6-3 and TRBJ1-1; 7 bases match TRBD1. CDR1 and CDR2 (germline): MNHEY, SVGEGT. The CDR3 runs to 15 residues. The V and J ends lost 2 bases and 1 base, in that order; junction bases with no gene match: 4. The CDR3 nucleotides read TGTGCCAGCAGTTACCCCGCAGGGGGGAACACTGAAGCTTTCTTT. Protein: CASSYPAGGNTEAFF.

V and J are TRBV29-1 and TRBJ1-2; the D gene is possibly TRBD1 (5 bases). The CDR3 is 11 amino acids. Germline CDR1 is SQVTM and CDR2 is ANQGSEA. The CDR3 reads CSDRTNDGYTF. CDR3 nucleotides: TGCAGTGATAGGACAAACGATGGCTACACCTTC. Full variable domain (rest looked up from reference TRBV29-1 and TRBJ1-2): SAVISQKPSRDICQRGTSLTIQCQVDSQVTMMFWYRQQPGQSLTLIATANQGSEATYESGFVIDKFPISRPNLTFSTLTVSNMSPEDSSIYLCSDRTNDGYTFGSGTRLTVV.

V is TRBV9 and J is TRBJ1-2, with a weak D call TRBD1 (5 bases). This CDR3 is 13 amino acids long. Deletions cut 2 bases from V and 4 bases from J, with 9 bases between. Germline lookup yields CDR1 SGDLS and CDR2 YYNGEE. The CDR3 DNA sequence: TGTGCCAGCAGCGTTGGGGGGGTCTATGGCTACACCTTC. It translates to CASSVGGVYGYTF.

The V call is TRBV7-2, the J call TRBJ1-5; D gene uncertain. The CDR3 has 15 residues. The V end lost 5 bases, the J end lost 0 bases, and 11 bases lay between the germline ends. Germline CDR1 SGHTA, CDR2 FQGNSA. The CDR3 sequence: CASSQQPHSNQPQHF. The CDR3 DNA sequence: TGTGCCAGCAGCCAACAGCCCCATAGCAATCAGCCCCAGCATTTT.

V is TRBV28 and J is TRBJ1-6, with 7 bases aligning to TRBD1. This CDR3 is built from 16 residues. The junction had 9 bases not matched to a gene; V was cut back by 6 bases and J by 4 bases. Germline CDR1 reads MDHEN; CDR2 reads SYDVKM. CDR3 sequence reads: CASSRAGTAYNSPLHF. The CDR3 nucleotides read TGTGCCAGCAGCCGGGCGGGGACAGCTTATAATTCACCCCTCCACTTT.

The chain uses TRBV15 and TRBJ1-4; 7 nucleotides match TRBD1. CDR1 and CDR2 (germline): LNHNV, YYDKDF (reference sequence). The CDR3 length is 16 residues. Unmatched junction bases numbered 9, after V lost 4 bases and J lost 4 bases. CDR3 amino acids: CATSIGGPGGNEKLFF. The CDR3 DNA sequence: TGTGCCACCAGCATTGGAGGACCAGGGGGTAATGAAAAACTGTTTTTT.

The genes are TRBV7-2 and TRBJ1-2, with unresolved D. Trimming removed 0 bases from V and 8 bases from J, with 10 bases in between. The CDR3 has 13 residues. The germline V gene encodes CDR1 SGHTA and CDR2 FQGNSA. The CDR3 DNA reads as TGTGCCAGCAGCTTAGCGACGGGGAACGGCTACACCTTC. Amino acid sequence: CASSLATGNGYTF.

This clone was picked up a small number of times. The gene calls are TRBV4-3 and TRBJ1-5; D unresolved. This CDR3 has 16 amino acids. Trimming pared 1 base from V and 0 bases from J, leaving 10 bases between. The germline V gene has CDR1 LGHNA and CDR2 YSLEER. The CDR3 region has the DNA TGCGCCAGCAGCCAAGTGCTAGGCCCTAGCAATCAGCCCCAGCATTTT. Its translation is CASSQVLGPSNQPQHF.

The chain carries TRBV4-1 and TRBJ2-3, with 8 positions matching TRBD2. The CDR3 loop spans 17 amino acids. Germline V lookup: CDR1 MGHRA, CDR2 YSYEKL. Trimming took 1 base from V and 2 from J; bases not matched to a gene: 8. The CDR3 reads CASSQGYGLAATDTQYF. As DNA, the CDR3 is TGCGCCAGCAGCCAAGGTTATGGACTAGCCGCCACAGATACGCAGTATTTT.

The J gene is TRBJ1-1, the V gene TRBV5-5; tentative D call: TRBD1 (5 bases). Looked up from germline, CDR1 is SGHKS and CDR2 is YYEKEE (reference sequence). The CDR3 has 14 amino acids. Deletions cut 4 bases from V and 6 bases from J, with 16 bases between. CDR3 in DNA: TGTGCCAGCAGCGGGGGACTCCTAGGGGCTGAAGCTTTCTTT. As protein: CASSGGLLGAEAFF.

CDR3 in amino acids: CASGTPDRGHGYTF. For the CDR3, the DNA is TGTGCCAGCGGAACACCGGACAGGGGGCATGGCTACACCTTC. The chain recombines TRBV2 with TRBJ1-2; 11 bases align to TRBD1. The CDR3 is made up of 14 amino acids. Looked up from germline, CDR1 is SNHLY and CDR2 is FYNNEI. V lost 8 bases and J lost 6; bases outside the gene matches: 8.

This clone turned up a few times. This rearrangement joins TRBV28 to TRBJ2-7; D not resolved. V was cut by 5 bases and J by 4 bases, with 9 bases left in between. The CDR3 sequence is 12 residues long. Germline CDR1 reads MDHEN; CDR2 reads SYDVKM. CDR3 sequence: CASSRGAYEQYF. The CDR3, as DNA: TGTGCCAGCAGTCGCGGAGCTTACGAGCAGTACTTC.

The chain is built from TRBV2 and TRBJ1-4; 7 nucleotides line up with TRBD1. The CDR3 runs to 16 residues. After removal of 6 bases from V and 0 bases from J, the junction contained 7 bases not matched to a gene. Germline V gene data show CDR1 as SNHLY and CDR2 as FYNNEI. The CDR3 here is CASRGATGATNEKLFF. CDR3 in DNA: TGTGCCAGCAGGGGGGCAACAGGGGCAACTAATGAAAAACTGTTTTTT.

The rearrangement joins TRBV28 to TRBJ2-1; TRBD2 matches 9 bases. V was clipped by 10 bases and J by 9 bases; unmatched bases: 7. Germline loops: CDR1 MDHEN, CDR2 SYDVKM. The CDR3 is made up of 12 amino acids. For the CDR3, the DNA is TGTGCCACCTTTAGCGGGGGCCTTGAGCAGTTCTTC. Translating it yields CATFSGGLEQFF.

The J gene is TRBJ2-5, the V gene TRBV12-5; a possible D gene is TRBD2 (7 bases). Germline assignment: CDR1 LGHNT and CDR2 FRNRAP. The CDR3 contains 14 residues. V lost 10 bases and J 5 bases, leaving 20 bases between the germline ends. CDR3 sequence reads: CATAQEGGQETQYF. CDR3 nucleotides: TGTGCTACCGCCCAGGAGGGGGGGCAGGAGACCCAGTACTTC.

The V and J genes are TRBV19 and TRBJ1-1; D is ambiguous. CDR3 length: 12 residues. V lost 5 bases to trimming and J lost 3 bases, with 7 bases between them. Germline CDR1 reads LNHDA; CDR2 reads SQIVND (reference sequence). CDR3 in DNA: TGTGCCAGTAGTCCCAGTGACACTGAAGCTTTCTTT. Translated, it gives CASSPSDTEAFF.

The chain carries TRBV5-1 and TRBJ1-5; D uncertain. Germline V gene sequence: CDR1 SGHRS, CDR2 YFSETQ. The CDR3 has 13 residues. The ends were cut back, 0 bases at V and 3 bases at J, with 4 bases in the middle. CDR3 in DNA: TGCGCCAGCAGCTTGGGACACAATCAGCCCCAGCATTTT. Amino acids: CASSLGHNQPQHF.

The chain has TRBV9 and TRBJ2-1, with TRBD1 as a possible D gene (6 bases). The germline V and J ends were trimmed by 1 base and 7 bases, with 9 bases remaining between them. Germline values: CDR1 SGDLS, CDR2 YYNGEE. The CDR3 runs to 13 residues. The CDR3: CASSVQGWNEQFF. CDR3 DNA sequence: TGTGCCAGCAGCGTACAGGGGTGGAATGAGCAGTTCTTC. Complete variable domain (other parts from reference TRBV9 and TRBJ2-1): DSGVTQTPKHLITATGQRVTLRCSPRSGDLSVYWYQQSLDQGLQFLIQYYNGEERAKGNILERFSAQQFPDLHSELNLSSLELGDSALYFCASSVQGWNEQFFGPGTRLTVL.

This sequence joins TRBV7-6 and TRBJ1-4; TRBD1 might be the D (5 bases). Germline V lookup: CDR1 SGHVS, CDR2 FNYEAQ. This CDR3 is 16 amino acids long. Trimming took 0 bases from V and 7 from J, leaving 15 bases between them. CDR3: CASSLAPGQGSEKLFF. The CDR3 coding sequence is TGTGCCAGCAGCTTAGCGCCTGGTCAGGGAAGTGAAAAACTGTTTTTT.

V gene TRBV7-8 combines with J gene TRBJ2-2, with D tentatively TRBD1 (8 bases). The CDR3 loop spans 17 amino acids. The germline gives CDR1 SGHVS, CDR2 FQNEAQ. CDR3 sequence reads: CGPRGTGGLMGTGELFF. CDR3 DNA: TGTGGCCCGCGGGGGACAGGCGGTCTTATGGGCACCGGGGAGCTGTTTTTT.

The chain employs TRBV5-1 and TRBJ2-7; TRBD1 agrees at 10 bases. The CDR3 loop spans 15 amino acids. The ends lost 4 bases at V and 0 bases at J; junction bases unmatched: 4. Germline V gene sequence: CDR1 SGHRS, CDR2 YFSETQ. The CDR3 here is CASSLWTGGSYEQYF. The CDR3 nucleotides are TGCGCCAGCAGCCTGTGGACAGGGGGCTCCTACGAGCAGTACTTC.

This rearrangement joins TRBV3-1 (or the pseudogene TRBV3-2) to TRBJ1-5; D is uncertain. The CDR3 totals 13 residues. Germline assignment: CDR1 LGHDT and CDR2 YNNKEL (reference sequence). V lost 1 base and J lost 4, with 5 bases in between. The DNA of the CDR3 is TGTGCCAGCAGCCAAGGAGGGAATCAGCCCCAGCATTTT. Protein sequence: CASSQGGNQPQHF.

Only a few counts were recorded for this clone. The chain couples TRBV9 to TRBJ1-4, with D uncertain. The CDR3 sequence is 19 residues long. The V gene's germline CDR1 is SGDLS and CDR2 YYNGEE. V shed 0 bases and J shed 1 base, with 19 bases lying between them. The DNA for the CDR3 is TGTGCCAGCAGCGTAGGGCCCCTGGGCAGGCTCAGAACTAATGAAAAACTGTTTTTT. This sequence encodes CASSVGPLGRLRTNEKLFF.

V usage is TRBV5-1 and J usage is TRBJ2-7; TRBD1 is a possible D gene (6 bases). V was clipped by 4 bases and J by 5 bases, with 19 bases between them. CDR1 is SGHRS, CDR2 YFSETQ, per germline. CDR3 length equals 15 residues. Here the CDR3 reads CASSQITGFDHEQYF. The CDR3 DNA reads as TGCGCCAGCAGCCAAATAACAGGGTTTGACCACGAGCAGTACTTC.